A selection of T cell receptor beta chains follows, all from one sample in a study of cytomegalovirus exposure and HLA in healthy donors. The assay was immunoSEQ multiplex PCR, and TCRdb's table has in-frame clones only and misses some. Among tens of thousands of clones, approximately 80% were seen once, and the ten largest hold 4.3%. Sequencing used PBMCs. Receptor source: a man younger than 40 in good health and CMV-seronegative. CDR3s include the opening cysteine and the closing phenylalanine or tryptophan. D genes are given only for firm matches. Clone size is stated in some rows and not others, as once, few, many or a class when expanded.

d_gene	j_gene	v_gene	abundance	CDR3aa	CDR3nt
NA	TRBJ2-1	TRBV6-5	NA	CASSYTPSSYNEQFF	TGTGCCAGCAGTTACACACCAAGCTCCTACAATGAGCAGTTCTTC
TRBD2	TRBJ2-5	TRBV7-2	NA	CASSLASRGSSQETQYF	TGTGCCAGCAGCTTAGCGTCTCGCGGGAGCTCCCAAGAGACCCAGTACTTC
TRBD1	TRBJ1-6	TRBV6-6	NA	CASSYSQGAYSPLHF	TGTGCCAGCAGTTACTCCCAGGGGGCTTATTCACCCCTCCACTTT
TRBD1	TRBJ2-7	TRBV5-4	NA	CASSLGQGLYEQYF	TGTGCCAGCAGCTTGGGACAGGGTCTCTACGAGCAGTACTTC
NA	TRBJ1-4	TRBV5-5	once	CASSLTSTNEKLFF	TGTGCCAGCAGCTTGACATCAACTAATGAAAAACTGTTTTTT
NA	TRBJ2-3	TRBV29-1	NA	CSVYTGGTDTQYF	TGCAGCGTGTACACGGGGGGCACAGATACGCAGTATTTT
NA	TRBJ2-1	TRBV19	NA	CASSPRLNEQFF	TGTGCCAGTAGTCCTAGACTGAATGAGCAGTTCTTC
TRBD1	TRBJ2-3	TRBV14	NA	CASSLGTGGPSTDTQYF	TGTGCCAGCAGCCTCGGGACAGGGGGCCCTAGCACAGATACGCAGTATTTT
NA	TRBJ1-5	TRBV13	NA	CASSQENQPQHF	TGTGCCAGCAGCCAAGAGAATCAGCCCCAGCATTTT
NA	TRBJ1-2	TRBV2	NA	CASSEWQFTGHGYTF	TGTGCCAGCAGTGAGTGGCAGTTTACAGGGCATGGCTACACCTTC
TRBD1	TRBJ2-7	TRBV5-6	few	CASSFNRGLYEQYF	TGTGCCAGCAGCTTTAACAGGGGGCTATACGAGCAGTACTTC
TRBD1	TRBJ1-5	TRBV7-9	NA	CASLGTGSGPQHF	TGTGCCAGCTTGGGGACAGGGAGTGGGCCCCAGCATTTT
TRBD2	TRBJ2-1	TRBV6-4	NA	CASSGGGLAGIGEQFF	TGTGCCAGCAGTGGGGGGGGACTAGCGGGGATCGGTGAGCAGTTCTTC
NA	TRBJ2-6	TRBV4-3	once	CASSQFPGLSGANVLTF	TGCGCCAGCAGCCAATTTCCCGGACTTTCTGGGGCCAACGTCCTGACTTTC
NA	TRBJ1-5	TRBV5-6	NA	CASSPGHSNQPQHF	TGTGCCAGCAGCCCAGGACATAGCAATCAGCCCCAGCATTTT
TRBD2	TRBJ2-5	TRBV11-2	NA	CASSLGGAGVEETQYF	TGTGCCAGCAGCTTAGGAGGAGCGGGAGTTGAAGAGACCCAGTACTTC
NA	TRBJ1-5	TRBV5-5	NA	CASSLGGGSQPQHF	TGTGCCAGCAGCCTAGGGGGAGGGAGTCAGCCCCAGCATTTT
TRBD2	TRBJ2-5	TRBV29-1	NA	CSVEGLAGGQETQYF	TGCAGCGTTGAAGGGCTAGCGGGGGGCCAAGAGACCCAGTACTTC
TRBD1	TRBJ1-2	TRBV14	NA	CASSQDWGQGPYGYTF	TGTGCCAGCAGCCAAGATTGGGGACAGGGGCCCTATGGCTACACCTTC
NA	TRBJ2-7	TRBV11-2	NA	CASSSWASVYYEQYF	TGTGCCAGCAGCTCCTGGGCTAGCGTCTACTACGAGCAGTACTTC
NA	TRBJ2-7	TRBV6-5	NA	CASSYGGTYEQYF	TGTGCCAGCAGTTATGGGGGCACCTACGAGCAGTACTTC
NA	TRBJ2-3	TRBV4-1	few	CASSQGADTQYF	TGCGCCAGCAGCCAGGGAGCGGATACGCAGTATTTT
TRBD2	TRBJ2-1	TRBV7-3	NA	CASSSTSTRNEQFF	TGTGCCAGCAGCTCGACTAGCACCCGGAATGAGCAGTTCTTC
TRBD1	TRBJ2-6	TRBV6-1	NA	CASSEPVTGGYGANVLTF	TGTGCCAGCAGTGAACCCGTTACAGGGGGGTATGGGGCCAACGTCCTGACTTTC
NA	TRBJ2-7	TRBV5-1	NA	CASSVDRSYEQYF	TGCGCCAGCAGCGTCGACAGGAGCTACGAGCAGTACTTC
TRBD1	TRBJ1-1	TRBV5-6	NA	CATYRGGEAFF	TGTGCCACCTACAGGGGTGGTGAAGCTTTCTTT
NA	TRBJ2-1	TRBV7-2	NA	CASSLGPVNEQFF	TGTGCCAGCAGCTTAGGCCCGGTTAATGAGCAGTTCTTC
NA	TRBJ2-2	TRBV7-8	NA	CASSSGAGELFF	TGTGCCAGCAGCTCTGGAGCCGGGGAGCTGTTTTTT
TRBD2	TRBJ2-7	TRBV27	NA	CASSLRRGAYEQYF	TGTGCCAGCAGTTTGAGGCGGGGGGCCTACGAGCAGTACTTC
TRBD1	TRBJ2-7	TRBV7-9	NA	CASSSGTGTYEQYF	TGTGCCAGCAGCTCCGGGACAGGGACCTACGAGCAGTACTTC
TRBD2	TRBJ2-2	TRBV7-8	NA	CASSLGGGNTGELFF	TGTGCCAGCAGCTTAGGGGGGGGTAACACCGGGGAGCTGTTTTTT
NA	TRBJ1-6	TRBV7-9	NA	CASSWDNQNSPLHF	TGTGCCAGCAGCTGGGACAACCAAAATTCACCCCTCCACTTT
TRBD1	TRBJ2-7	TRBV7-8	NA	CASSFIRDRPYEQYF	TGTGCCAGCAGCTTTATCCGGGACAGACCCTACGAGCAGTACTTC
TRBD1	TRBJ1-1	TRBV29-1	NA	CSGHRTGTEAFF	TGCAGCGGTCATAGGACAGGGACTGAAGCTTTCTTT
NA	TRBJ2-2	TRBV6-5	NA	CASSLSGTVTGELFF	TGTGCCAGCAGTCTGTCCGGGACTGTCACCGGGGAGCTGTTTTTT
NA	TRBJ1-4	TRBV4-3	few	CASSQDRTGNEKLFF	TGCGCCAGCAGCCAAGATAGGACGGGGAATGAAAAACTGTTTTTT
NA	TRBJ1-6	TRBV4-3	NA	CASSSRGNSYNSPLHF	TGCGCCAGCAGCTCCCGCGGAAACTCCTATAATTCACCCCTCCACTTT
TRBD2	TRBJ2-1	TRBV11-1	NA	CASSLIRGGAESEQFF	TGTGCCAGCAGCTTAATTCGCGGGGGGGCGGAAAGTGAGCAGTTCTTC
TRBD2	TRBJ2-7	TRBV15	few	CATSDSGRALYEQYF	TGTGCCACCAGCGACAGCGGGAGGGCCCTCTACGAGCAGTACTTC
NA	TRBJ1-2	TRBV2	once	CASSVTHQSYGYTF	TGTGCCAGCAGTGTAACACACCAATCCTATGGCTACACCTTC
NA	TRBJ2-3	TRBV6-6	NA	CASSNSRAPGTQYF	TGTGCCAGCAGCAACTCCAGGGCCCCTGGTACGCAGTATTTT
TRBD2	TRBJ2-3	TRBV7-2	NA	CASSLLGGGVQDTQYF	TGTGCCAGCAGCTTACTGGGGGGGGGAGTACAGGATACGCAGTATTTT